Each of the 9 T cell receptor beta chains below was sequenced from the same sample in a study of blood T cells in healthy people across ages. It was with a sample-barcoded 5' primer and a J-beta primer mix that a second PCR of roughly 7 to 11 cycles was run. TCRdb reprocessed the 5' RACE reads with MiXCR, giving one entry per CDR3 protein. The repertoire includes around 520,000 distinct CDR3 sequences, about 27% of them detected once, and under 4.5% sits in the top ten. These sequences were also reported in another study, on T cells of mothers and their children.

Sequences were obtained from blood. These receptors all come from a boy aged 2 to 9 in good health.

This clonotype occurred a few times. The chain links TRBV9 to TRBJ2-2; D tentatively fits TRBD1 or TRBD2 (5 bases each). Germline V gene data show CDR1 as SGDLS and CDR2 as YYNGEE. The CDR3 length is 15 residues. The V and J ends lost 3 bases and 2 bases respectively, with 11 bases between them. CDR3 nucleotides: TGTGCCAGCAGCGCCAAACGGGGCAACACCGGGGAGCTGTTTTTT. Protein sequence: CASSAKRGNTGELFF.

The chain has TRBV12-3 or TRBV12-4 and TRBJ1-3, with a weak D call TRBD1 (5 bases). Between the trimmed V and J ends, which lost 7 bases and 2 bases, there was a span of 18 bases. The CDR3 sequence is 16 residues long. The CDR3: CASTSPRDAAGNTIYF. The CDR3, as DNA: TGTGCCAGCACCTCCCCCCGGGACGCGGCTGGAAACACCATATATTTT.

This clonotype was counted between two and nine times. The rearrangement uses TRBV29-1 and TRBJ2-3; TRBD2 matches 11 bases. Germline lookup yields CDR1 SQVTM and CDR2 ANQGSEA. The trim removed 0 bases at V and 2 bases at J, leaving 13 bases unmatched. The CDR3 has 19 amino acids. For the CDR3, the DNA is TGCAGCGTTGAAGAGGGGCTAGCGGGGGGTCGCAACCCCACAGATACGCAGTATTTT. Translation gives CSVEEGLAGGRNPTDTQYF.

This clonotype was observed a handful of times. The CDR3 coding sequence is TGCAGTGCTATGGGAGAATGGGGCACAGATACGCAGTATTTT. Translated: CSAMGEWGTDTQYF. V and J are TRBV20-1 and TRBJ2-3; TRBD2 is a possible D gene (5 bases). Per the germline V gene, CDR1 is DFQATT and CDR2 is SNEGSKA (reference sequence). The CDR3 length is 14 residues. Trimming took 4 bases from V and 1 from J, leaving 12 bases between them.

This clonotype was seen a handful of times. The CDR3 spells CSASNRINTEAFF. Written as DNA, the CDR3 is TGCAGTGCTAGTAACAGAATAAACACTGAAGCTTTCTTT. The genes are TRBV20-1 and TRBJ1-1; D unclear. Germline CDR1 and CDR2: DFQATT and SNEGSKA (reference sequence). The CDR3 runs to 13 residues. Between the trimmed V and J ends, which lost 3 bases and 2 bases, there was a span of 10 bases.

This clonotype came up once. The gene calls are TRBV30 and TRBJ1-2; D is uncertain. The CDR3 sequence is 12 residues long. Germline V gives CDR1 GTSNPN, CDR2 SVGIG (reference sequence). V was clipped by 4 bases and J by 0 bases, with 6 bases between them. In DNA, the CDR3 is TGTGCCTGGAACGGGGCTAACTATGGCTACACCTTC. It translates to CAWNGANYGYTF.

This clonotype was observed a few times. The chain links TRBV6-5 to TRBJ2-5; 10 bases line up with TRBD2. This CDR3 has 17 amino acids. V was pared by 1 base and J by 0 bases, with 5 bases of the junction left unmatched. CDR1 and CDR2 (germline): MNHEY, SVGAGI. The CDR3, as DNA: TGTGCCAGCAGTTACTGGGTTCTAGCGGGGGACCAAGAGACCCAGTACTTC. Translating it yields CASSYWVLAGDQETQYF.

The DNA for the CDR3 is TGTGCCAGTAAAGAGAACCGGAACACTGAAGCTTTCTTT. Translated, it gives CASKENRNTEAFF. The chain joins TRBV19 to TRBJ1-1; D not certain. The CDR3 has 13 amino acids. The germline V gene has CDR1 LNHDA and CDR2 SQIVND (reference sequence). Trimming took 7 bases from V and 1 from J, leaving 10 bases between them.

This clonotype was picked up many times. The CDR3 bases are TGTGCCAGCAGCTTAAAGGCTGAGCGGGGGGGGAAGACCCAGTACTTC. This encodes CASSLKAERGGKTQYF. The chain couples TRBV7-2 to TRBJ2-5, with TRBD2 matching 10 bases. Germline trimming cut 2 bases from V and 6 bases from J; bases unmatched to any gene: 9. The germline CDR1 and CDR2 sequences are SGHTA and FQGNSA. The length of the CDR3 is 16 residues.